This T cell receptor beta chain was retrieved from a study of blood T cells in healthy people across ages. Study observations and caveats: Age advanced and TCR beta diversity per million T cells fell, roughly linearly.

In regard to this clonotype: Its antigen is unknown.

Healthy Russian Caucasian donors spanned ages about 6 to 100 years. Isolation recovered at least 6.5 million PBMCs from every sample. Germline V lookup: CDR1 SGHTA, CDR2 FQGNSA. This CDR3 has 15 residues. The second PCR ran roughly 6 to 11 cycles with a sample-barcoded 5' primer and J-beta primers. TCRdb reprocessed the 5' RACE reads via MiXCR and lists one record per CDR3 protein. The sample carries 1.5 million to 2 million distinct CDR3 sequences, roughly 32% recorded once. The rearrangement uses TRBV7-2 and TRBJ2-4, with 13 positions matching TRBD2. The better agreement between TRBJ2-7 and the DNA end casts doubt on the J call. The source of this sequence is a woman in her twenties or thirties in good health. The sequencing sample was made of blood. DNA for the CDR3: TGTGCCAGTAGCCACGGACTAGCGGGAGAATACGAGCAGTACTTC. Its protein is CASSHGLAGEYEQYF.